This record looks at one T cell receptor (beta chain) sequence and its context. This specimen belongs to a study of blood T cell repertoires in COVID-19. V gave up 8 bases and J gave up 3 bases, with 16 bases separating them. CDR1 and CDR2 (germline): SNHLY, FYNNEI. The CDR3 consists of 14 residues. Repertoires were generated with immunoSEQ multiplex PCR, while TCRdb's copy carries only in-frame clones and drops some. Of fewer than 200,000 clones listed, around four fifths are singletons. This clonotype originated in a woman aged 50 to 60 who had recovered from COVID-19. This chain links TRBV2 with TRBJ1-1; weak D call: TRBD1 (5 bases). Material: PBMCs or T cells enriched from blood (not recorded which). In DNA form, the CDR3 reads TGTGCCAGCGTTGGGGCCAGGGATGACACTGAAGCTTTCTTT. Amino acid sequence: CASVGARDDTEAFF.